The T cell receptor beta chain described here comes from a study of tumor-infiltrating lymphocytes in localized non-small cell lung cancer. About the research overall: Some samples were collected after neoadjuvant chemotherapy; smokers, never-smokers and several histologies were included.

The data were produced by immunoSEQ multiplex PCR, yet TCRdb's version contains in-frame clones alone and is incomplete. This sample has more than 5,500 clones, with approximately 71% found just once. CDR3 length: 14 amino acids. Per the germline V gene, CDR1 is LGHNA and CDR2 is YNFKEQ. Details on this clone: The antigen is undetermined.

Study conclusions and caveats: TCR sequencing covered a subset of patients with enough tissue. IM1 and IM2 tumors showed no difference in T-cell fraction. Each assay used a separate piece of the same tissue.

V gene TRBV4-2 combines with J gene TRBJ2-5; 9 nucleotides agree with TRBD1. Gene TRBJ2-7 matches the end of the DNA better, so the J call may be wrong. The sequenced sample was lung tumor tissue. This receptor was obtained from a human donor with non-small cell lung cancer. CDR3 nucleotides: TGTGCCAGCAGCTTGGCGGGACAGGGCGACGAGCAGTACTTC. Protein product: CASSLAGQGDEQYF.